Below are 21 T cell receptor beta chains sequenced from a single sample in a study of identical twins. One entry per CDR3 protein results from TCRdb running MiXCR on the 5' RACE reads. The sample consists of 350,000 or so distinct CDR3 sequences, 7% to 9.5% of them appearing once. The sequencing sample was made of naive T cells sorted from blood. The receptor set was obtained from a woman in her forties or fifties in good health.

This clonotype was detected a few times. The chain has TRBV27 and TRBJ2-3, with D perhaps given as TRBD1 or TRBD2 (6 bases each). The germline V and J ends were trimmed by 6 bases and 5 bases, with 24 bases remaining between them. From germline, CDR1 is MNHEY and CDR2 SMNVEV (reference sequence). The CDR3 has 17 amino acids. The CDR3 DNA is TGTGCCAGCAGCCTACCTAGAAAGGGGGGCAGTAGAGATACGCAGTATTTT. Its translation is CASSLPRKGGSRDTQYF.

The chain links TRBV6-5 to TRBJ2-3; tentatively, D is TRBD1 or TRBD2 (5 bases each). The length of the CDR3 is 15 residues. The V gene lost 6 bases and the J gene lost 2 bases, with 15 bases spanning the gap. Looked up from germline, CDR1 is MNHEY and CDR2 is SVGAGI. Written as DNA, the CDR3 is TGTGCCAGCAGCCCCAGGGACGGAAACACAGATACGCAGTATTTT. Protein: CASSPRDGNTDTQYF.

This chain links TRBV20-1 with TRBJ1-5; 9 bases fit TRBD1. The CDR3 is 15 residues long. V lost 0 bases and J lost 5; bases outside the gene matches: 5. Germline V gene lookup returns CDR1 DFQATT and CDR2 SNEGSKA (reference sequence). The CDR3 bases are TGCAGTGCTAGAGACCGGGACAGGGTGTATCAGCCCCAGCATTTT. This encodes CSARDRDRVYQPQHF.

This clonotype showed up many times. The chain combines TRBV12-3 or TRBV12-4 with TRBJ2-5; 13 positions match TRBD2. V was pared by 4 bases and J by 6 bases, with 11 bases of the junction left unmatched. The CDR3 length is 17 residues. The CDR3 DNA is TGTGCCAGCAGTTCCGGGGGGACTAGCGGGGAGGGGAAGACCCAGTACTTC. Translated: CASSSGGTSGEGKTQYF.

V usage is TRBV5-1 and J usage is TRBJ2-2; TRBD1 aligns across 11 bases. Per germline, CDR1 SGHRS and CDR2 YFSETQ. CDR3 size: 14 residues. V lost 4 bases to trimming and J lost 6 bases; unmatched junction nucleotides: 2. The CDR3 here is CASSGTGGPGELFF. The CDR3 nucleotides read TGCGCCAGCAGCGGGACAGGGGGTCCCGGGGAGCTGTTTTTT.

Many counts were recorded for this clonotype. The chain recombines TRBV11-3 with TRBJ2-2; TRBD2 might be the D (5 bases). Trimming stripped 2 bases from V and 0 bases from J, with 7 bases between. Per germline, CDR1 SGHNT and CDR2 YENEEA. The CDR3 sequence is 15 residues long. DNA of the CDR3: TGTGCCAGCAGCTTACGGCGGGCGAACACCGGGGAGCTGTTTTTT. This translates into CASSLRRANTGELFF.

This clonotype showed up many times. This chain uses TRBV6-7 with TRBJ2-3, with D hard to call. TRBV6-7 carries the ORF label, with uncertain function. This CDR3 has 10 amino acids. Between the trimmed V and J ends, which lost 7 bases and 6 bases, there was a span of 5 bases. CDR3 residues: CASMYDTQYF. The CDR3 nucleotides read TGTGCCAGCATGTATGATACGCAGTATTTT.

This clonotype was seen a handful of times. The CDR3 coding sequence is TGTGCCAGCAGGGAGGACACCGGGGAGCTGTTTTTT. Translation gives CASREDTGELFF. The V call is TRBV12-3 or TRBV12-4, the J call TRBJ2-2, with a possible D match to TRBD2 (5 bases). The CDR3 sequence is 12 residues long. The V end lost 6 bases, the J end lost 3 bases, and 5 bases lay between the germline ends.

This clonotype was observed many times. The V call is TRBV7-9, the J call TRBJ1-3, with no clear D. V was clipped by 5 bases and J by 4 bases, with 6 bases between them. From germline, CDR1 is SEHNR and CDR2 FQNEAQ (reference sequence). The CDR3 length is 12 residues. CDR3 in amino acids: CASSLQGNTIYF. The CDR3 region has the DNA TGTGCCAGCAGCCTACAAGGAAACACCATATATTTT.

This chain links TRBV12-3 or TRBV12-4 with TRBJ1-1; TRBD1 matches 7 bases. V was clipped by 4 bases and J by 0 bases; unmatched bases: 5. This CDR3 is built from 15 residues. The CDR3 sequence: CASSSTGTLNTEAFF. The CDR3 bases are TGTGCCAGCAGTTCGACAGGGACATTGAACACTGAAGCTTTCTTT.

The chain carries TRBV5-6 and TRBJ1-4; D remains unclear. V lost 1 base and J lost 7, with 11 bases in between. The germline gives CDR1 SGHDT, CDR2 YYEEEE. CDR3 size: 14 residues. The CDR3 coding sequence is TGTGCCAGCAGCTTGCGCTTAGTTAGTGAAAAACTGTTTTTT. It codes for CASSLRLVSEKLFF.

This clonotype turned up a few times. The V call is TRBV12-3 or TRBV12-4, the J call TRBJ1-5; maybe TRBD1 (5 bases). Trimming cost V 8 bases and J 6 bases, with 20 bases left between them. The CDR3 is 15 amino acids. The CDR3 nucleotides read TGTGCCAGCTCCACGGCAGGGCGAGGGCCTCAGCCCCAGCATTTT. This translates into CASSTAGRGPQPQHF.

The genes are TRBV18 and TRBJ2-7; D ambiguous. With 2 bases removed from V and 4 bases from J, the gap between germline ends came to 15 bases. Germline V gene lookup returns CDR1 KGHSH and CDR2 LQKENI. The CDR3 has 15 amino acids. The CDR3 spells CASSPRAPPVYEQYF. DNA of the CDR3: TGTGCCAGCTCACCAAGGGCTCCCCCGGTATACGAGCAGTACTTC.

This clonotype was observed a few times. The DNA for the CDR3 is TGTGCCAGTAGTATCGCAGGTCTAGTTGAGCAGTTCTTC. This codes for CASSIAGLVEQFF. The chain recombines TRBV19 with TRBJ2-1, with unresolved D. V shed 3 bases and J shed 9 bases, with 12 bases lying between them. This CDR3 spans 13 amino acids. CDR1 LNHDA and CDR2 SQIVND come from the germline V gene (reference sequence).

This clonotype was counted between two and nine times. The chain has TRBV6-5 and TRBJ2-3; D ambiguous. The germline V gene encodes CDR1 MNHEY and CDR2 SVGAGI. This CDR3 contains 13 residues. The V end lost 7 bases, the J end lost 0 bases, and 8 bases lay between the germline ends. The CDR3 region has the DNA TGTGCCAGCAACCAGCCTAGCACAGATACGCAGTATTTT. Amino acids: CASNQPSTDTQYF.

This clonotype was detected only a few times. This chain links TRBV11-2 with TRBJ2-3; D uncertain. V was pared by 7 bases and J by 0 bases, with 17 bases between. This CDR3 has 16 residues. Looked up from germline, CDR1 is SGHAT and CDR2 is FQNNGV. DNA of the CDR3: TGTGCCAGCATCCCACGACCAAGCTCTAGCACAGATACGCAGTATTTT. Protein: CASIPRPSSSTDTQYF.

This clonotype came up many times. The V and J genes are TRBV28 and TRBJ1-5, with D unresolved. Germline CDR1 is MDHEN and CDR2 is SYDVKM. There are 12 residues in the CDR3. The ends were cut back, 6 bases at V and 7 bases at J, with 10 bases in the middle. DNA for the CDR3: TGTGCCAGCAGGGAGGGTGGACAGCCCCAGCATTTT. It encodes CASREGGQPQHF.

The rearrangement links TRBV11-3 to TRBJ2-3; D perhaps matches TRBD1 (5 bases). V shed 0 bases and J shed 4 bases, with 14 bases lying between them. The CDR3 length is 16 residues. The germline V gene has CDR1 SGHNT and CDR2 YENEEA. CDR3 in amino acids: CASSLDVAGRADTQYF. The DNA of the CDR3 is TGTGCCAGCAGCTTAGACGTGGCCGGCAGGGCAGATACGCAGTATTTT.

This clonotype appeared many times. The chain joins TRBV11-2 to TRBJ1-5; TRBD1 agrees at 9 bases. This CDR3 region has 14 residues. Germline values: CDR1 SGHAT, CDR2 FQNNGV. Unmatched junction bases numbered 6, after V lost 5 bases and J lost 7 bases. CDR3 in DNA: TGTGCCAGCAGCGTAGGACAGGGGAGACAGCCCCAGCATTTT. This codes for CASSVGQGRQPQHF.

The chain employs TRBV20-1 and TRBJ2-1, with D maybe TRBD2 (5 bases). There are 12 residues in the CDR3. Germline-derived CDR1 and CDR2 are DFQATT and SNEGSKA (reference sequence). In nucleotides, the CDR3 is TGCACACCCGCCTCCGGGAACGGTGAGCAGTTCTTC. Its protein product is CTPASGNGEQFF.

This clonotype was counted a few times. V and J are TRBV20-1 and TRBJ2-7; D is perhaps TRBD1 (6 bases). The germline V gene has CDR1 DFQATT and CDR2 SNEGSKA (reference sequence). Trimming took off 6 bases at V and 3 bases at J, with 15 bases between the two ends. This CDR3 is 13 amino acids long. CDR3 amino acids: CSALGQGNYEQYF. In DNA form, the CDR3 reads TGCAGTGCCCTCGGGCAGGGGAACTACGAGCAGTACTTC.